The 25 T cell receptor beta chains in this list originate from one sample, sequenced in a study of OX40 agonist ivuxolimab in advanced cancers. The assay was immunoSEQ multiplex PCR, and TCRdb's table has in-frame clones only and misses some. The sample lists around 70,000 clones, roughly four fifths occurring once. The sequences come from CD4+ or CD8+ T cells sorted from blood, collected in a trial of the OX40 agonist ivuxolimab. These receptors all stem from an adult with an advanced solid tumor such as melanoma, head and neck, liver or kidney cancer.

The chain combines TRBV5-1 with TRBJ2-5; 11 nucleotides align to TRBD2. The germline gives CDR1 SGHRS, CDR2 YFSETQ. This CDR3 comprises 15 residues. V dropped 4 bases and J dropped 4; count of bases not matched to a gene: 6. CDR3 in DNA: TGCGCCAGCAGCCCCCGACTAGCGGGGCCAGAGACCCAGTACTTC. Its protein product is CASSPRLAGPETQYF. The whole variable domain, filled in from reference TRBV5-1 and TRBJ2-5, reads KAGVTQTPRYLIKTRGQQVTLSCSPISGHRSVSWYQQTPGQGLQFLFEYFSETQRNKGNFPGRFSGRQFSNSRSEMNVSTLELGDSALYLCASSPRLAGPETQYFGPGTRLLVL.

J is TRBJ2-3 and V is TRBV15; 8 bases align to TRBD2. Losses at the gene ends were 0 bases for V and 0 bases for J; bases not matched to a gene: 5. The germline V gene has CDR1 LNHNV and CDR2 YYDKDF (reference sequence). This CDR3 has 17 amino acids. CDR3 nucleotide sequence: TGTGCCACCAGCAGAGATTTAGCTAGCGGGAGCACAGATACGCAGTATTTT. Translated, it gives CATSRDLASGSTDTQYF. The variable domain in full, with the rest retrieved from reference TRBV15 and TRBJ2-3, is DAMVIQNPRYQVTQFGKPVTLSCSQTLNHNVMYWYQQKSSQAPKLLFHYYDKDFNNEADTPDNFQSRRPNTSFCFLDIRSPGLGDTAMYLCATSRDLASGSTDTQYFGPGTRLTVL.

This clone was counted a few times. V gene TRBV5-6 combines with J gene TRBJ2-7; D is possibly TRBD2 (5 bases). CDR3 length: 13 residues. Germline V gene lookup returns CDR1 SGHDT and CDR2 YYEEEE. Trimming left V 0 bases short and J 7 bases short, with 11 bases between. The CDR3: CASSLEAALEQYF. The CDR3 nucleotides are TGTGCCAGCAGCTTGGAAGCGGCCCTGGAGCAGTACTTC.

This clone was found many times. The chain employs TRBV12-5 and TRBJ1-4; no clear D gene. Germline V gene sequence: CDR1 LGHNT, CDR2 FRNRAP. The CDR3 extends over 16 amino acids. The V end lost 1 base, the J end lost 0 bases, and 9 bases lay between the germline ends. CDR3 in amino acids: CASGLGEVTTNEKLFF. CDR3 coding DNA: TGTGCTAGTGGTTTGGGGGAAGTGACAACTAATGAAAAACTGTTTTTT.

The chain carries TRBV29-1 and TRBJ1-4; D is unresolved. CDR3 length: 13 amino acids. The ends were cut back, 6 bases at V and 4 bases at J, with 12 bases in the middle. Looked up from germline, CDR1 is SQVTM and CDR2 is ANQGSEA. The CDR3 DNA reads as TGCAGCGTCCCACAGTATGGTAATGAAAAACTGTTTTTT. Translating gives CSVPQYGNEKLFF.

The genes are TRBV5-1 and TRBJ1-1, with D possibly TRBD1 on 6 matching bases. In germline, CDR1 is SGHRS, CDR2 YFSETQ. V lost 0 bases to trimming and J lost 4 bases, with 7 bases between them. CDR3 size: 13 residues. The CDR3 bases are TGCGCCAGCAGCTTGGTACAGGGCACTGAAGCTTTCTTT. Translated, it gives CASSLVQGTEAFF.

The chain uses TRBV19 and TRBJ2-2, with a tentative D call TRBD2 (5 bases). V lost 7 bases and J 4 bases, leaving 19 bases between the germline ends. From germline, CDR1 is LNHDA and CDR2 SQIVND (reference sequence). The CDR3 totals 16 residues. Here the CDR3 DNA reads TGTGCCAGTAAGGGCAATTTGGGTCGGGGCACCGGGGAGCTGTTTTTT. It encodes CASKGNLGRGTGELFF. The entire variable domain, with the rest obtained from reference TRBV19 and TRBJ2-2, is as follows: DGGITQSPKYLFRKEGQNVTLSCEQNLNHDAMYWYRQDPGQGLRLIYYSQIVNDFQKGDIAEGYSVSREKKESFPLTVTSAQKNPTAFYLCASKGNLGRGTGELFFGEGSRLTVL.

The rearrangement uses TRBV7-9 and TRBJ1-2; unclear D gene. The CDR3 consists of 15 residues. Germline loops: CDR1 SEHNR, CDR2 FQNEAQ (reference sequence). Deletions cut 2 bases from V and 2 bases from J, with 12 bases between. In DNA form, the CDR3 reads TGTGCCAGCAGCTTAATCCCAGATAGGAACTATGGCTACACCTTC. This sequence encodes CASSLIPDRNYGYTF.

The CDR3 loop reads CASSASNRAGNQPQHF. DNA of the CDR3: TGTGCCAGCAGTGCATCGAACAGGGCTGGCAATCAGCCCCAGCATTTT. The chain links TRBV2 to TRBJ1-5, with D perhaps matching TRBD1 (6 bases). Germline CDR1 and CDR2: SNHLY and FYNNEI. V lost 4 bases to trimming and J lost 2 bases, with 15 bases between them. This CDR3 is built from 16 residues.

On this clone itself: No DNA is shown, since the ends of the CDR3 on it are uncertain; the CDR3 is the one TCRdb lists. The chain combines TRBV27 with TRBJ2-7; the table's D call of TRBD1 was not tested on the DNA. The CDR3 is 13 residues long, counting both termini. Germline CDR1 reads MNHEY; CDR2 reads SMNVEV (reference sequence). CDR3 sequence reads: CASSFGTGTGEYF.

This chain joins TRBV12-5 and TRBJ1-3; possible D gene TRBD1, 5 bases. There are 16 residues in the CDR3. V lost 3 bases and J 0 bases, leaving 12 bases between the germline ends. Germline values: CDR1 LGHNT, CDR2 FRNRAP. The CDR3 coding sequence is TGTGCTAGTGGTTTTACAGGACTAGGCTCTGGAAACACCATATATTTT. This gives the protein CASGFTGLGSGNTIYF.

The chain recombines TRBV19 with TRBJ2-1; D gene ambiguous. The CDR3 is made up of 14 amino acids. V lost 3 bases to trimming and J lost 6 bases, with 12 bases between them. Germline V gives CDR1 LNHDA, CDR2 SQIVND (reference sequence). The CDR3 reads CASSILSSSNEQFF. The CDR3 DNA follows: TGTGCCAGTAGTATCTTGAGCTCAAGCAATGAGCAGTTCTTC.

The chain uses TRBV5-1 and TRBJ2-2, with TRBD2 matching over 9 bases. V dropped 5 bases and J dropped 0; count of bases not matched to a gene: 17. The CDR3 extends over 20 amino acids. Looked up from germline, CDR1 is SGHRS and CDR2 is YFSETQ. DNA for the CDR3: TGCGCCAGCAGAACCGCCCTTGGCGGGGCGGGAGGGACGAACACCGGGGAGCTGTTTTTT. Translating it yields CASRTALGGAGGTNTGELFF. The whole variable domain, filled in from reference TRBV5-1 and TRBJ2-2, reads KAGVTQTPRYLIKTRGQQVTLSCSPISGHRSVSWYQQTPGQGLQFLFEYFSETQRNKGNFPGRFSGRQFSNSRSEMNVSTLELGDSALYLCASRTALGGAGGTNTGELFFGEGSRLTVL.

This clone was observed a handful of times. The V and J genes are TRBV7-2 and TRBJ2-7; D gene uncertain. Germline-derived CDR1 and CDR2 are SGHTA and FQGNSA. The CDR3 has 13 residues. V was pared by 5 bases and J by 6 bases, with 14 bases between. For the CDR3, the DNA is TGTGCCAGCAGCGGAGATGGAGCAACCGAGCAGTACTTC. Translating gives CASSGDGATEQYF.

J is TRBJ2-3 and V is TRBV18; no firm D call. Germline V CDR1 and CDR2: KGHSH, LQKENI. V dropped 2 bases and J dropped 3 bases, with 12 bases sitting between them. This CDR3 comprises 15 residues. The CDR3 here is CASSPGQLETDTQYF. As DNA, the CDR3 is TGTGCCAGCTCACCAGGGCAGCTAGAAACAGATACGCAGTATTTT.

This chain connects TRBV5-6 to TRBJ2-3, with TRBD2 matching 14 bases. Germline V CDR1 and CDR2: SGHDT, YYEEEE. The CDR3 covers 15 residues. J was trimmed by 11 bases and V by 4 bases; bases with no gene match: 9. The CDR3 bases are TGTGCCAGCAGCCTGGGACTAGCGGGAGTATTGGTGCAGTATTTT. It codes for CASSLGLAGVLVQYF.

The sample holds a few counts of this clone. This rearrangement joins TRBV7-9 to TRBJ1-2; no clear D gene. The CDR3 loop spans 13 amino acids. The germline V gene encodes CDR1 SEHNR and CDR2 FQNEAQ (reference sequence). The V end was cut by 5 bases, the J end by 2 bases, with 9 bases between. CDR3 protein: CASSQTQNYGYTF. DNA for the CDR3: TGTGCCAGCAGCCAGACACAAAACTATGGCTACACCTTC.

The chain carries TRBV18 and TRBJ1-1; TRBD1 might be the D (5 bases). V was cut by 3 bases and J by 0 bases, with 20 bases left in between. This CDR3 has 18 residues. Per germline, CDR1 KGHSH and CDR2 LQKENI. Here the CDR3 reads CASSPSLGASFMNTEAFF. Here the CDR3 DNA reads TGTGCCAGCTCACCGAGCCTTGGGGCCAGCTTCATGAACACTGAAGCTTTCTTT.

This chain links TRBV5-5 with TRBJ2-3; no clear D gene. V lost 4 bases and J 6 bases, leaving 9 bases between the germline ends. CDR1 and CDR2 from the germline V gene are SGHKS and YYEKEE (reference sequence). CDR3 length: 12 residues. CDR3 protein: CASSISSDTQYF. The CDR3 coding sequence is TGTGCCAGCAGCATTTCATCGGATACGCAGTATTTT.

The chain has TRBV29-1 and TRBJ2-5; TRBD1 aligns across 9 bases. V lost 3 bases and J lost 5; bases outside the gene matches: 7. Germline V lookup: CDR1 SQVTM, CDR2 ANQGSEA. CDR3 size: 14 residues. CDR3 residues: CSVETQGAWETQYF. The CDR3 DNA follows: TGCAGCGTTGAGACACAGGGGGCCTGGGAGACCCAGTACTTC.

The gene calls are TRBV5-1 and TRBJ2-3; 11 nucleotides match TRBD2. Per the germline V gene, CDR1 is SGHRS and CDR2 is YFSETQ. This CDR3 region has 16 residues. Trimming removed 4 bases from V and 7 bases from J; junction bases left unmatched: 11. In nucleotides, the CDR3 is TGCGCCAGCAGCGTTAGCGGGAGGGCTCTCTATAATACGCAGTATTTT. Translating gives CASSVSGRALYNTQYF.

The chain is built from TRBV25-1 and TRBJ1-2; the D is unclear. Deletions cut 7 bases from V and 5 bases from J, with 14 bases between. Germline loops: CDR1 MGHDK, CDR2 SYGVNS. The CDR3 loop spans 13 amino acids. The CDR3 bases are TGTGCCAGCACCCGACGAGGGAGTTATGGCTACACCTTC. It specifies CASTRRGSYGYTF.

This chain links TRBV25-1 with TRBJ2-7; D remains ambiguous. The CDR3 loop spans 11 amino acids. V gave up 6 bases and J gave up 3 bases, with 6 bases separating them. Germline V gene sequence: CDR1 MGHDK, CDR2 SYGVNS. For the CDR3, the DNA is TGTGCCAGCAGGAACAGCTACGAGCAGTACTTC. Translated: CASRNSYEQYF.

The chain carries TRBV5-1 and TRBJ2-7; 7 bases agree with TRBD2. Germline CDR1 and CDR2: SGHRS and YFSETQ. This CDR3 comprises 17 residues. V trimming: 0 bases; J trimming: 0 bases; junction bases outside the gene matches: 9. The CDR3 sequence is CASSLGPETSHSYEQYF. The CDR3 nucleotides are TGCGCCAGCAGCTTGGGCCCGGAGACTAGCCACTCCTACGAGCAGTACTTC.

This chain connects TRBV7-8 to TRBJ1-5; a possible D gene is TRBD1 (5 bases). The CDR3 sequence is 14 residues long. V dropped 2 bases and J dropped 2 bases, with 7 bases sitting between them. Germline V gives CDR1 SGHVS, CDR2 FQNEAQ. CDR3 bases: TGTGCCAGCAGCTTATTGGGGGGCAATCAGCCCCAGCATTTT. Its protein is CASSLLGGNQPQHF.